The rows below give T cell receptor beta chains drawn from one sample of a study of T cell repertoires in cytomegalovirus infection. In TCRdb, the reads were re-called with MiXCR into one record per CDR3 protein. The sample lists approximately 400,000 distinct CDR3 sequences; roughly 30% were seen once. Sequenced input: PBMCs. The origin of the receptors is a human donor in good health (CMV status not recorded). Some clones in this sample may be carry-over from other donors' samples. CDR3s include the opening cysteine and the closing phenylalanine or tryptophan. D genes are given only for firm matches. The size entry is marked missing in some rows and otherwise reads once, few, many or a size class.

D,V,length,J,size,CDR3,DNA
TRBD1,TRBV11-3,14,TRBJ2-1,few,CASSFHRGSDEQFF,TGTGCCAGCAGCTTTCACAGGGGTTCGGATGAGCAGTTCTTC
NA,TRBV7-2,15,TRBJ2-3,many,CASSPGGGRADTQYF,TGTGCCAGCAGCCCGGGAGGGGGCAGGGCAGATACGCAGTATTTT
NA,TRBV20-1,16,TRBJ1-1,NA,CSARRDLGGLNTEAFF,TGCAGTGCTAGACGGGACCTCGGGGGGTTGAACACTGAAGCTTTCTTT
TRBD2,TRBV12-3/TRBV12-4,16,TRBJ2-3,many,CASSFYSGGATDTQYF,TGTGCCAGCAGTTTCTATAGCGGGGGGGCCACAGATACGCAGTATTTT
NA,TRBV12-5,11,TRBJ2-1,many,CASGSYNEQFF,TGTGCTAGTGGTTCGTACAATGAGCAGTTCTTC
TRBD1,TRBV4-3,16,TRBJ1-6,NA,CASSQDQMDRVSPLHF,TGCGCCAGCAGCCAAGATCAAATGGACAGGGTTTCACCCCTCCACTTT
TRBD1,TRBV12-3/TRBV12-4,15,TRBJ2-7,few,CASSFRGTGTYEQYF,TGTGCCAGCAGTTTCCGTGGGACAGGGACCTACGAGCAGTACTTC
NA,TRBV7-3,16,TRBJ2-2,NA,CVSSLGGYEGTGELFF,TGTGTCAGCAGCTTAGGAGGGTACGAGGGCACCGGGGAGCTGTTTTTT
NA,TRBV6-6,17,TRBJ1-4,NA,CASIAGEGRRNRGALFF,TGTGCCAGCATCGCGGGGGAGGGCCGAAGGAATAGAGGGGCACTGTTTTTT
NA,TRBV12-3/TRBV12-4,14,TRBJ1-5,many,CASSLTGANQPQHF,TGTGCCAGCAGTTTAACAGGTGCCAATCAGCCCCAGCATTTT
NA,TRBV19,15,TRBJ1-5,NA,CASSTGREKNQPQHF,TGTGCCAGTAGTACGGGACGGGAGAAGAATCAGCCCCAGCATTTT
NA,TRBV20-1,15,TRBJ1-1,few,CSARGSRHLNTEAFF,TGCAGTGCTAGGGGCAGCAGGCATCTGAACACTGAAGCTTTCTTT
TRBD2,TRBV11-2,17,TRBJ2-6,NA,CASRAGTRISGANVLTF,TGTGCCAGCAGGGCCGGGACTAGGATATCTGGGGCCAACGTCCTGACTTTC
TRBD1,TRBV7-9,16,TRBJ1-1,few,CASSSGRGRDVSEAFF,TGTGCCAGCAGCTCGGGCAGGGGGCGAGATGTGTCTGAAGCTTTCTTT
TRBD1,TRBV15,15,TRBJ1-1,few,CATSSDRAQNTEAFF,TGTGCCACCAGCAGCGACAGGGCTCAGAACACTGAAGCTTTCTTT
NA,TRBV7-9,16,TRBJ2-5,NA,CASSLFLRPTQETQYF,TGTGCCAGCAGCTTATTTCTGCGGCCCACCCAAGAGACCCAGTACTTC
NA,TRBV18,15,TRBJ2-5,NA,CASSPSAGPRETQYF,TGTGCCAGCTCACCTTCGGCGGGGCCCCGAGAGACCCAGTACTTC